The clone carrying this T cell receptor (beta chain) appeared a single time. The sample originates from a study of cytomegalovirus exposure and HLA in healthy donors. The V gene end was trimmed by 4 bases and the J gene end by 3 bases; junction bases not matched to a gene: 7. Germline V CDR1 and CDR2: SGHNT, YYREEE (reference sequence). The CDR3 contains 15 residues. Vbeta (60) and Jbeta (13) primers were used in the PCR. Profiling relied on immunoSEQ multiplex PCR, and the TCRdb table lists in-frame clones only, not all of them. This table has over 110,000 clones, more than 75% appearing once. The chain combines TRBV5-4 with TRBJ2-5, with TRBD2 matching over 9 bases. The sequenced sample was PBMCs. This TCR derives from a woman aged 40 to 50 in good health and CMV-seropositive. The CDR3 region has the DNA TGTGCCAGCAGCCCGCAAGCTAGCGGGAAAGAGACCCAGTACTTC. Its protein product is CASSPQASGKETQYF.